Given below is one T cell receptor beta chain in context. Its antigen specificity is not known. Base qualities were left out, and no much larger clone turns up one base away. The sample belongs to a study of TIL therapy for anti-PD-1-resistant metastatic lung cancer (dated by TCRdb to the early 2020s). Background on the whole study: Tumors were collected before any PD-1/PD-L1 blockade, after which patients were given nivolumab, and patients who progressed were given lymphodepletion, an infusion of expanded TIL and IL-2. Across the cohort, whole-exome sequencing showed a median non-synonymous tumor mutation burden of less than 1.7 mutations per megabase. The cohort was predominantly lung adenocarcinoma, with a handful of EGFR-mutant and two ALK-rearranged tumors, and half of patients were current or former smokers. A median age of approximately 50 years (range about 35-85) and a median tumor PD-L1 proportion score of 6% were recorded among enrolled patients. Clonotypes were tracked across tumor, expanded TIL product and serial blood samples by T cell receptor beta sequencing of tumor and peripheral blood.

Using bias-controlled multiplex PCR with the immunoSEQ v3 hsTCRB kit, the TCR beta CDR3 regions were amplified from genomic DNA. TCR libraries were sequenced on an Illumina NextSeq 500 to roughly 2 million read pairs for survey level or about 5-6.5 million for deep level. In the original analysis: The immunoSEQ Analyzer software assigned V, D and J genes, filtered out non-productive sequences, and reported clonality. Repertoires were compared using productive Simpson clonality and Morisita overlap index of productive TRB rearrangements between infused TIL and blood. For each clone in blood, the absolute clonotype count was estimated by multiplying the lymphocyte count by the CD3+ fraction and by the clone's productive frequency. This is the immuneACCESS table as TCRdb keeps it, with only in-frame sequences that have V and J called. A part of the clones is gone; compared with another copy, unresolved V genes explain less than half, and the rest is unexplained. The V and J calls and the clone size are those of that table, but D and trimming were determined from the DNA. The table for this sample lists about 45,000 clones; roughly 85% of them were counted only once. Clones ranked in the top ten supply approximately 15% of the sample.

The time point label corresponds to: pre-treatment sample, taken before nivolumab and TIL therapy. A phase I trial run at two centers enrolled adults with stage 4 NSCLC between 2017 and 2020. The samples were drawn from an open-label, single-arm phase I trial testing tumor-infiltrating lymphocyte therapy combined with nivolumab in advanced non-small cell lung cancer. Mononuclear cells from blood collected in EDTA tubes were isolated on a Ficoll gradient and snap-frozen as pellets, and DNA was then extracted using a Qiagen mini-prep kit. The CDR3 runs 15 amino acids, cysteine and phenylalanine included. CDR3 DNA is the only sequence kept; it has 45 bases, read in frame from the first base. The trim is 0 bases for V and 6 bases for J, with a gap of 12 bases between the germline ends. Sequences SGHAT (CDR1) and FQNNGV (CDR2) are obtained from the germline V gene. Study-wide conclusions, independent of this receptor: The baseline peripheral repertoire was partially replaced by infused TIL clonotypes, which then decayed over months, and no apparent association between persistence and response was found. The study protocol defined all tumor marker inferences as exploratory. The cohort was highly selected, with more treatment-naive, never-smoker and oncogene-addicted patients than typical, limiting generalizability.

This receptor was taken from a man aged 65-85 years with non-small cell lung cancer. Specimen: blood, collected at baseline. The chain was built from TRBV11-2 and TRBJ2-1, and possibly TRBD2, on 5 matching bases. The nucleotide sequence is given as TGTGCCAGCAGCTTAGATGGCGGGTCTAGCAATGAGCAGTTCTTC. Translated, this gives CASSLDGGSSNEQFF.